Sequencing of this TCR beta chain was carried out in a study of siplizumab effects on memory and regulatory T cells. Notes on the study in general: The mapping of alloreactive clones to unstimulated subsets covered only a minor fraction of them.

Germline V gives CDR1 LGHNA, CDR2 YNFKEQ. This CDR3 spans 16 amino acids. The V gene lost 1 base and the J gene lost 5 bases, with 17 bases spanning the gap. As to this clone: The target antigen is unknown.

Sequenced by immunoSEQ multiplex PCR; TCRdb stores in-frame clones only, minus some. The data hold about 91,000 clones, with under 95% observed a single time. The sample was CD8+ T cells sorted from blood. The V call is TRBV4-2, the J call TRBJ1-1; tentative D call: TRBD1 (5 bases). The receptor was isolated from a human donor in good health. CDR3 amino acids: CASSQGGFILRTEAFF. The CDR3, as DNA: TGTGCCAGCAGCCAAGGGGGCTTCATTTTACGGACTGAAGCTTTCTTT.